This TCR beta chain was found in a study of monozygotic twins with cystic fibrosis. Regarding this clone: Its antigen is not identified.

Measured with immunoSEQ multiplex PCR; TCRdb has only the in-frame clones, and not every one. Here the sample spans under 20,000 clones, 95% to 97% being singletons. The germline V gene has CDR1 MNHEY and CDR2 SVGAGI. This CDR3 spans 11 amino acids. Trimming took 2 bases from V and 5 from J, leaving 3 bases between them. Findings and caveats of the study: The repertoire was suggested to be naive-dominated, clonality median approximately 0.0093. In 13 of 16 pairs, V gene usage was closest to the co-twin's. Monozygotic CF twins shared more identical nucleotide clonotypes than unrelated patients.

The material sequenced was blood. V gene TRBV6-5 combines with J gene TRBJ1-1; D not certain. This clonotype was sampled from a woman younger than 45 with cystic fibrosis. DNA for the CDR3: TGTGCCAGCAGTTACAGGACTGAAGCTTTCTTT. Translation gives CASSYRTEAFF.